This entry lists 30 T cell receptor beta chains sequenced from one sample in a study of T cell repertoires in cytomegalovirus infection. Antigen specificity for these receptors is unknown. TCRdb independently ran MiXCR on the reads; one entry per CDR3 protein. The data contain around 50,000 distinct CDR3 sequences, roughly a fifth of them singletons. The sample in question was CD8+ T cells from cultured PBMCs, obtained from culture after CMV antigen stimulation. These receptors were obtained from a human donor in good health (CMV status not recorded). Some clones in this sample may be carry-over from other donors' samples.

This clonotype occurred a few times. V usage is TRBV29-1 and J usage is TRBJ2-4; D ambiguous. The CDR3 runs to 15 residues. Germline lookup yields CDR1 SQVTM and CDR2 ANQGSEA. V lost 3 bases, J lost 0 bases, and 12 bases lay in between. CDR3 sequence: CSVEWRSGAKNIQYF. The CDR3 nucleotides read TGCAGCGTTGAGTGGAGAAGTGGAGCCAAAAACATTCAGTACTTC.

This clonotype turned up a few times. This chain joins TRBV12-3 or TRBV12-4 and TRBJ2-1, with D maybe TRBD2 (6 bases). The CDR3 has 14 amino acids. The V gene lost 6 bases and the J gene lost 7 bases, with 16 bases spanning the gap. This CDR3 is CASSSPSLANEQFF. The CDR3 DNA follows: TGTGCCAGCAGCTCCCCCTCTCTAGCGAATGAGCAGTTCTTC.

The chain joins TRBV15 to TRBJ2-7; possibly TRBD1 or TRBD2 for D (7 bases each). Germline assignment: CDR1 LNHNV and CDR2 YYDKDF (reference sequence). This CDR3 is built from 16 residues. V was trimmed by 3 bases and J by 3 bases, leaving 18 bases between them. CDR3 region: CATSSEGASGGYEQYF. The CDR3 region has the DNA TGTGCCACCAGCAGCGAGGGGGCGTCGGGGGGCTACGAGCAGTACTTC.

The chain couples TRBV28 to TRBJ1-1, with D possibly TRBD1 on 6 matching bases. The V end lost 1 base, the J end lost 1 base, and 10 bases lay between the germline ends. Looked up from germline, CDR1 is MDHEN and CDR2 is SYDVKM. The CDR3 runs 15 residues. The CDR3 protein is CASSLSGVGNTEAFF. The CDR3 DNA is TGTGCCAGCAGTTTATCAGGGGTTGGGAACACTGAAGCTTTCTTT.

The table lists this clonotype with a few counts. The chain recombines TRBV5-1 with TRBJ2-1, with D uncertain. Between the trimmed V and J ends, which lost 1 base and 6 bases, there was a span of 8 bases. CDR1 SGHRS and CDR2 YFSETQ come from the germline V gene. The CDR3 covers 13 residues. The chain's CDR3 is CASSLSLFNEQFF. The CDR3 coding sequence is TGCGCCAGCAGCTTGTCTCTATTCAATGAGCAGTTCTTC.

CDR3 DNA sequence: TGTGCCAGCAGCTTAGGATGGACAGGGGATGAAAAACTGTTTTTT. Protein: CASSLGWTGDEKLFF. The chain uses TRBV11-2 and TRBJ1-4, with TRBD1 identical over 9 bases. J lost 6 bases, V lost 1 base, and 3 bases had no gene match. CDR1 and CDR2 from the germline V gene are SGHAT and FQNNGV. The CDR3 covers 15 residues.

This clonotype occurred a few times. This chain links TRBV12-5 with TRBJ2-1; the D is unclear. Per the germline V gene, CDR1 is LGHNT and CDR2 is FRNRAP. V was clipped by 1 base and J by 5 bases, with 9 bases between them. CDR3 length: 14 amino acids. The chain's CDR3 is CASGLGTLDNEQFF. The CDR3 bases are TGTGCTAGTGGTTTGGGTACTCTTGACAATGAGCAGTTCTTC.

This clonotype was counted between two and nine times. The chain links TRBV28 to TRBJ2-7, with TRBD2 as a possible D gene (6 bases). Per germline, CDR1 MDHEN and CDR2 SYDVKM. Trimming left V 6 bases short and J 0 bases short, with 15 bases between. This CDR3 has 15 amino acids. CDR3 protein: CASSPSGRHSYEQYF. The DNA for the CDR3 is TGTGCCAGCAGCCCCAGCGGGCGCCACTCCTACGAGCAGTACTTC.

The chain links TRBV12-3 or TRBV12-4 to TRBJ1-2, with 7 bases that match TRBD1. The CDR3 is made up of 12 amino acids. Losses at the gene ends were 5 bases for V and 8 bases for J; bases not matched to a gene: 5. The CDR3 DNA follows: TGTGCCAGCAGTAACAGGGGCTGGGGCTACACCTTC. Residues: CASSNRGWGYTF.

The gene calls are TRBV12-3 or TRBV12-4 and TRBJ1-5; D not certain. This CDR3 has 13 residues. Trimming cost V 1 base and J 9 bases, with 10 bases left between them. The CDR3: CASSLGWEGPQHF. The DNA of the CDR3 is TGTGCCAGCAGTTTAGGGTGGGAGGGGCCCCAGCATTTT.

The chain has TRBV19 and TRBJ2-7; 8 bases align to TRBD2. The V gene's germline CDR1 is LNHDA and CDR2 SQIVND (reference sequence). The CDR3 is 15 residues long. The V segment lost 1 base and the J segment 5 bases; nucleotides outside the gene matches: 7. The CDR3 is CASSIVETSVDEQYF. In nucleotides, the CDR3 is TGTGCCAGTAGTATAGTAGAGACTAGCGTCGACGAGCAGTACTTC.

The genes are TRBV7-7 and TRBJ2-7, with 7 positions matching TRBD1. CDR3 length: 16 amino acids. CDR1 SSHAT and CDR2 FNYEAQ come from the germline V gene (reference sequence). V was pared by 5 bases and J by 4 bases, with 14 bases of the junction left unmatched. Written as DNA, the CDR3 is TGTGCCAGCAGCCGCCCGTACGGAAAGGGGGCTTACGAGCAGTACTTC. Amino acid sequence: CASSRPYGKGAYEQYF.

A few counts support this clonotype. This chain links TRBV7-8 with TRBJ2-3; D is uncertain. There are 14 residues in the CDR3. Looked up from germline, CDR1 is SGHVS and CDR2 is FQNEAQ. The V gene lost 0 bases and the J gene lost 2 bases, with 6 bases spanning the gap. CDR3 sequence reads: CASSLAQITDTQYF. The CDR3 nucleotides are TGTGCCAGCAGCTTAGCGCAGATCACAGATACGCAGTATTTT.

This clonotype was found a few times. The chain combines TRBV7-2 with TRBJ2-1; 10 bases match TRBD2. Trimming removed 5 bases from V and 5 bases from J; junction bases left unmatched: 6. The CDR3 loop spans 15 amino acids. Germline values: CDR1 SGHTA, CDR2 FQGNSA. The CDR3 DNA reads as TGTGCCAGCAGCCCCCCGGGACTAGCGCACAATGAGCAGTTCTTC. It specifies CASSPPGLAHNEQFF. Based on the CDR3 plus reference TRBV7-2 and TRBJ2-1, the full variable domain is GAGVSQSPSNKVTEKGKDVELRCDPISGHTALYWYRQSLGQGLEFLIYFQGNSAPDKSGLPSDRFSAERTGGSVSTLTIQRTQQEDSAVYLCASSPPGLAHNEQFFGPGTRLTVL.

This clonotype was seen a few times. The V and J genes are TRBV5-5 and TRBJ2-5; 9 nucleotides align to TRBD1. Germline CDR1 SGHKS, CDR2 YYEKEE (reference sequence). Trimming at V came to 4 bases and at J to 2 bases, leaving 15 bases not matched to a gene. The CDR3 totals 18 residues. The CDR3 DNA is TGTGCCAGCAGCCGCCTGAAAAGGGACAGGGTCACTCAAGAGACCCAGTACTTC. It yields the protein CASSRLKRDRVTQETQYF.

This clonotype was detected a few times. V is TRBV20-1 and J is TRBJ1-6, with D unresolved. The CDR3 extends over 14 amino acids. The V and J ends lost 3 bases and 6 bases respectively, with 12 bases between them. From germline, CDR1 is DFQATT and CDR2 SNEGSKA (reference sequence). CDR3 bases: TGCAGTGCTAGTTTTGCCGGGATTAATTCACCCCTCCACTTT. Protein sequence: CSASFAGINSPLHF.

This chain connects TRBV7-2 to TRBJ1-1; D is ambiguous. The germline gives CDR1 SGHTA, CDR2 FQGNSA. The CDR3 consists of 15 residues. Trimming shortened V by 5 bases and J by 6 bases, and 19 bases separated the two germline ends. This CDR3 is CASSPSGSWSPEAFF. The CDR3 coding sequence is TGTGCCAGCAGCCCCTCTGGGTCCTGGAGTCCTGAAGCTTTCTTT.

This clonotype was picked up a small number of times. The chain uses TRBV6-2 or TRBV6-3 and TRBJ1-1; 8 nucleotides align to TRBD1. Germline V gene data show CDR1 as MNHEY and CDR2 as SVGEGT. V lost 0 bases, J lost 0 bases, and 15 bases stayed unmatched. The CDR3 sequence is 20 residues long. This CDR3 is CASSYSSLRQGFFMNTEAFF. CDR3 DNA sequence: TGTGCCAGCAGTTACTCGAGTTTGAGACAGGGGTTTTTCATGAACACTGAAGCTTTCTTT.

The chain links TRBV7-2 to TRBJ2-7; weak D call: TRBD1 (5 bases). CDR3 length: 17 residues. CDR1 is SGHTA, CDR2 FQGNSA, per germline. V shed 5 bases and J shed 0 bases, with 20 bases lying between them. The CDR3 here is CASSLRLTGMPSYEQYF. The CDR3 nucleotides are TGTGCCAGCAGCCTTAGGTTAACAGGAATGCCCTCCTACGAGCAGTACTTC.

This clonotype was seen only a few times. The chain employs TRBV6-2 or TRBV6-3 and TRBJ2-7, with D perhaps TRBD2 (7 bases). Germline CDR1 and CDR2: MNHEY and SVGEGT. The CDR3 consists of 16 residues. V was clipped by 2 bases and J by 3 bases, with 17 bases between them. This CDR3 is CASSYGAGADYYEQYF. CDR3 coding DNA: TGTGCCAGCAGTTACGGGGCGGGGGCCGATTACTACGAGCAGTACTTC.

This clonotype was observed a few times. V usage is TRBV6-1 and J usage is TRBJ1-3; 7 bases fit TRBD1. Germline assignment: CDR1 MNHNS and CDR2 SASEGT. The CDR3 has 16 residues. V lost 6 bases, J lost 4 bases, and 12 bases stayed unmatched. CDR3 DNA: TGTGCCAGCAGCCGAAGGGCCGGACAGGCCGGAAACACCATATATTTT. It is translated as CASSRRAGQAGNTIYF.

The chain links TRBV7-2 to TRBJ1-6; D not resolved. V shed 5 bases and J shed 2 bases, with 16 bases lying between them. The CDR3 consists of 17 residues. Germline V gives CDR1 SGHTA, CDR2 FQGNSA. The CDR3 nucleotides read TGTGCCAGCAGCGGAGACATCGACGGGGCCTATAATTCACCCCTCCACTTT. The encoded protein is CASSGDIDGAYNSPLHF.

The CDR3 DNA follows: TGTGCCAGCAGCGGGACAAGGGAAAAACTGTTTTTT. Translation: CASSGTREKLFF. The chain uses TRBV27 and TRBJ1-4; perhaps TRBD1 as D (6 bases). This CDR3 is built from 12 residues. Germline V lookup: CDR1 MNHEY, CDR2 SMNVEV (reference sequence). The germline V and J ends were trimmed by 6 bases and 8 bases, with 10 bases remaining between them.

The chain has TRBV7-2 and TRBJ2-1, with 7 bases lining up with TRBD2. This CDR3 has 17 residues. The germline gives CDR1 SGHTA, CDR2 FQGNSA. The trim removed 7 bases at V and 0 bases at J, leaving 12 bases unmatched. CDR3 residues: CASTTRRRESSYNEQFF. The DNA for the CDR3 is TGTGCCAGCACAACCCGGAGGCGGGAGAGCTCCTACAATGAGCAGTTCTTC.

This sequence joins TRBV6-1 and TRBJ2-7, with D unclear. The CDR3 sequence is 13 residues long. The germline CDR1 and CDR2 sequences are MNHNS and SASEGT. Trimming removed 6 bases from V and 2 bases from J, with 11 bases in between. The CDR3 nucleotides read TGTGCCAGCAGCGAAACCGATACCTACGAGCAGTACTTC. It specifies CASSETDTYEQYF.

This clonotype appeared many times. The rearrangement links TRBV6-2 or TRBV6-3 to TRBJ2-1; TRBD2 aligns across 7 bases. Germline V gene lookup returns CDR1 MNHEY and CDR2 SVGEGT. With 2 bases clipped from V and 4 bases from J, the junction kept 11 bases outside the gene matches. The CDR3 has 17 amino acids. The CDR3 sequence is CASSYRKPLADYNEQFF. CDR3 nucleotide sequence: TGTGCCAGCAGTTACCGTAAACCGCTAGCGGATTACAATGAGCAGTTCTTC.

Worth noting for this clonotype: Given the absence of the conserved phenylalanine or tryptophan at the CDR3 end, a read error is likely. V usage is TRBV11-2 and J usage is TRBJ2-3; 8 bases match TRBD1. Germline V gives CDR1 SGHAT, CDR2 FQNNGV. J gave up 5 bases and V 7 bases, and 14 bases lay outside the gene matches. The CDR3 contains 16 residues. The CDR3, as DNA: TGTGCCAGCACCCTGAGGGACAGGACTGAAGTAGATACGCAGTATTAT. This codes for CASTLRDRTEVDTQYY.

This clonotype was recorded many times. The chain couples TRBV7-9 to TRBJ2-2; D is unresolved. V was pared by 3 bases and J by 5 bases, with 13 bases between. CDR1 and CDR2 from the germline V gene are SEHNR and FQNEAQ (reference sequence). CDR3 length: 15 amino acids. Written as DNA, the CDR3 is TGTGCCAGCAGCTTCGATAGTAGTTGGACCGGGGAGCTGTTTTTT. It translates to CASSFDSSWTGELFF.

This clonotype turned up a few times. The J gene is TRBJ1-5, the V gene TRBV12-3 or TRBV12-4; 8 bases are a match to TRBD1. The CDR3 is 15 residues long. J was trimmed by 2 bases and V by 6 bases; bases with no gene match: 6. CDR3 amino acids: CASRIKQGGNQPQHF. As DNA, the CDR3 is TGTGCCAGCAGGATTAAACAGGGGGGCAATCAGCCCCAGCATTTT.

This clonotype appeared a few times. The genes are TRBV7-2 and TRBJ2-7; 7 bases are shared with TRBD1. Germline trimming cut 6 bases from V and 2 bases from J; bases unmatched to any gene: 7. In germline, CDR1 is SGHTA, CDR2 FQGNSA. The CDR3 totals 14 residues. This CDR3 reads CASSITGDAYEQYF. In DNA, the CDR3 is TGTGCCAGCAGTATAACAGGGGACGCCTACGAGCAGTACTTC.